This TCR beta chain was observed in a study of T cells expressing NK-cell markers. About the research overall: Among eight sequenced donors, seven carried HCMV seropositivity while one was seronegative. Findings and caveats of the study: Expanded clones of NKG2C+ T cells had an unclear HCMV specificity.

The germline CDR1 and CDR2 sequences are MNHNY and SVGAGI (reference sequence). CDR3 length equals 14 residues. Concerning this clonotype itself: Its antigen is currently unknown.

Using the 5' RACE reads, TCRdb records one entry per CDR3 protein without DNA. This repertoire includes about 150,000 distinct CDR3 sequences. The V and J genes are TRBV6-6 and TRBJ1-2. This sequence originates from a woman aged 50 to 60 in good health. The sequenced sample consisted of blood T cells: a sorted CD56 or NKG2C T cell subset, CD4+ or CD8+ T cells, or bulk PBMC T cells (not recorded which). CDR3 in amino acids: CASSYSIRVDGYTF.